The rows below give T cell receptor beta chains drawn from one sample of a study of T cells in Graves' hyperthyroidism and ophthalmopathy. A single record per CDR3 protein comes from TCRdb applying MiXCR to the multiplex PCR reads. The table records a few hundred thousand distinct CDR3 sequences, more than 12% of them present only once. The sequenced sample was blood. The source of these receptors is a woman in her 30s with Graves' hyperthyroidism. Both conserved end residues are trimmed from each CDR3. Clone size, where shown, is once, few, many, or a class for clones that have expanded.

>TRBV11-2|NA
ASSVAGNTIY
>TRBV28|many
ASSTRLAGANEQF
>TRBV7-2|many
ASSLGTGLAPYEQY
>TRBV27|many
ASSSPTGGVTGELF
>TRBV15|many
ATSRDLGQGQF
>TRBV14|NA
ASSKTNVGEQY
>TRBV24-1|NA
ATSESGFTDTQY
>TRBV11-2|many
ASSLVNRGNYGYT
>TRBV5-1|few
ASSSGTGIQETQY
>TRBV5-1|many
ASSSGTSGRFGTGELF
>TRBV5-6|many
ASSPQASGTDTQY
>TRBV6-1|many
ASSFHDGLSYEQY
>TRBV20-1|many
SAPGTSGRGLAKTQY
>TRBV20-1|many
SARSSYPGGRETQY
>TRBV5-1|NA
ASSLEGRTDYEQY
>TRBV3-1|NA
ASSQGGRNAGELF
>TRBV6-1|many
ASNLLQTVMNTEAF
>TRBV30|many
AWSKLSYEQY
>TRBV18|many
ASSPGQGASNYGYT
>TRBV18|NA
ASYGTTNTGELF
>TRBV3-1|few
ASSQGQGNNSPLH
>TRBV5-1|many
ASSPLAVYEQY
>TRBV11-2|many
ASSLGLAGGGAETQY
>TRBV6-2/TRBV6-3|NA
ASSTDRGDTQY
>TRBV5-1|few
ASSKRGQGAREQY
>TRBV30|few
AWIKSVWSSGNTIY
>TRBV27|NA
ASSFRGQKNQPQH
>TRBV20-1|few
SARAPPAFGKDTQY
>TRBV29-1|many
SVVRQGRVYEQY
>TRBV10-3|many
AISERQETQY